One sample yielded the 32 T cell receptor beta chains listed below, sequenced in a study of blood T cells in healthy people across ages. Primers used in a second PCR of roughly 6 to 11 cycles were a sample-barcoded 5' primer and a J-beta primer mix. TCRdb reprocessed the 5' RACE reads via MiXCR and lists one record per CDR3 protein. The table includes 850,000 to 950,000 distinct CDR3 sequences, about 30% detected once. Sequencing used blood. These receptors were taken from an elderly woman in good health.

This clonotype has at least ten counts. The chain employs TRBV12-3 or TRBV12-4 and TRBJ2-7, with D possibly matching TRBD1 (6 bases). V shed 5 bases and J shed 6 bases, with 14 bases lying between them. The CDR3 extends over 13 amino acids. CDR3 sequence: CASSLDSRSEQYF. The CDR3 bases are TGTGCCAGCAGTCTGGACAGTAGGTCCGAGCAGTACTTC.

To note about this clonotype: This may stem from a read error, because a much larger clone lies one nucleotide away. This rearrangement joins TRBV27 to TRBJ2-1, with a possible D match to TRBD1 (5 bases). CDR1 and CDR2 from the germline V gene are MNHEY and SMNVEV (reference sequence). This CDR3 spans 14 amino acids. V shed 7 bases and J shed 7 bases, with 17 bases lying between them. DNA for the CDR3: TGTGCCAGCAATTCTTCTAGGGGAAGGAATGAGCAGTTCTTC. Protein product: CASNSSRGRNEQFF.

This clonotype was seen at least ten times. The chain employs TRBV5-1 and TRBJ2-2, with 7 positions matching TRBD1. CDR1 and CDR2 from the germline V gene are SGHRS and YFSETQ. This CDR3 region has 15 residues. Germline trimming cut 4 bases from V and 0 bases from J; bases unmatched to any gene: 3. The CDR3 bases are TGCGCCAGCAGCGTGGGACAGCCGAACACCGGGGAGCTGTTTTTT. Its protein product is CASSVGQPNTGELFF.

This clonotype has at least ten counts. The rearrangement uses TRBV7-9 and TRBJ2-1; 9 positions agree with TRBD2. The germline V gene encodes CDR1 SEHNR and CDR2 FQNEAQ (reference sequence). The V segment lost 2 bases and the J segment 10 bases; nucleotides outside the gene matches: 9. The length of the CDR3 is 15 residues. In DNA, the CDR3 is TGTGCCAGCAGCTTACGGGCTAGCGGGGAAGGGGAGCAGTTCTTC. Translated, it gives CASSLRASGEGEQFF.

This clonotype was recorded at least ten times. V gene TRBV7-9 combines with J gene TRBJ1-2, with 10 bases matching TRBD1. The CDR3 sequence is 14 residues long. The J segment lost 7 bases and the V segment lost 2 bases, leaving 4 bases of the junction unmatched. Germline CDR1 and CDR2: SEHNR and FQNEAQ (reference sequence). CDR3 residues: CASSLRGQGTGYTF. DNA for the CDR3: TGTGCCAGCAGCTTAAGGGGACAGGGGACTGGCTACACCTTC.

This clonotype was seen more than once but under ten times. The chain uses TRBV10-2 and TRBJ2-3; D may match TRBD1 or TRBD2 (6 bases each). V gave up 0 bases and J gave up 2 bases, with 18 bases separating them. The CDR3 length is 18 residues. The germline V gene encodes CDR1 WSHSY and CDR2 SAAADI. CDR3 DNA: TGCGCCAGCAGTGAGTCGTATACGGGGGCCTCTGCCACAGATACGCAGTATTTT. Amino acids: CASSESYTGASATDTQYF.

This clonotype came up a few times. The junction departs from germline at one end; a sequencing error may be responsible. The V gene is TRBV7-9, the J gene TRBJ1-6; D is uncertain. Germline V gene sequence: CDR1 SEHNR, CDR2 FQNEAQ (reference sequence). The CDR3 runs 15 residues. CDR3 residues: CAGSLAAGYNSPLHF. DNA of the CDR3: TGTGCCGGCAGCTTAGCTGCGGGCTATAATTCACCCCTCCACTTT.

The chain combines TRBV20-1 with TRBJ1-5; no clear D gene. The CDR3 has 13 residues. CDR1 and CDR2 (germline): DFQATT, SNEGSKA (reference sequence). The ends were cut back, 1 base at V and 5 bases at J, with 9 bases in the middle. In DNA form, the CDR3 reads TGCAGTGCTAGAGCCAGTATGTATCAGCCCCAGCATTTT. Translating it yields CSARASMYQPQHF.

This chain links TRBV12-3 or TRBV12-4 with TRBJ1-5; TRBD1 aligns across 7 bases. Germline trimming cut 3 bases from V and 7 bases from J; bases unmatched to any gene: 6. This CDR3 contains 14 residues. CDR3 amino acids: CASSLTGSIQPQHF. CDR3 sequence (DNA): TGTGCCAGCAGTTTGACAGGGTCTATACAGCCCCAGCATTTT.

The chain uses TRBV7-2 and TRBJ1-1; D perhaps matches TRBD1 (6 bases). CDR3 size: 16 residues. V gave up 7 bases and J gave up 1 base, with 19 bases separating them. CDR1 and CDR2 from the germline V gene are SGHTA and FQGNSA. Written as DNA, the CDR3 is TGTGCCAGCACCCCCCGCCGGGCAGGGGCGAACACTGAAGCTTTCTTT. It encodes CASTPRRAGANTEAFF.

The CDR3 reads CASSPRGEETDTQYF. CDR3 in DNA: TGTGCCAGCTCACCACGGGGGGAGGAGACAGATACGCAGTATTTT. This chain joins TRBV18 and TRBJ2-3; the D gene is possibly TRBD2 (6 bases). CDR1 KGHSH and CDR2 LQKENI come from the germline V gene. Trimming removed 1 base at V and 3 bases at J, with 11 bases between. CDR3 length equals 15 residues.

This clonotype was counted a few times. V gene TRBV27 combines with J gene TRBJ1-5, with D perhaps TRBD1 (5 bases). CDR3 size: 14 residues. Germline V gives CDR1 MNHEY, CDR2 SMNVEV (reference sequence). The V end was cut by 7 bases, the J end by 6 bases, with 16 bases between. For the CDR3, the DNA is TGTGCCAGCACCCCCGGGGGGAGGGTTCAGCCCCAGCATTTT. Translating it yields CASTPGGRVQPQHF.

This chain uses TRBV3-1 with TRBJ2-3; D is perhaps TRBD1 (6 bases). Looked up from germline, CDR1 is LGHDT and CDR2 is YNNKEL (reference sequence). This CDR3 is 16 amino acids long. V was trimmed by 6 bases and J by 0 bases, leaving 16 bases between them. In DNA, the CDR3 is TGTGCCAGCAGTCGAATGAGGACAGTGAGCACAGATACGCAGTATTTT. Its translation: CASSRMRTVSTDTQYF.

This clonotype has ten or more counts. V and J are TRBV5-5 and TRBJ2-7; unclear D gene. This CDR3 is 13 amino acids long. Per germline, CDR1 SGHKS and CDR2 YYEKEE (reference sequence). V lost 4 bases, J lost 5 bases, and 13 bases lay in between. CDR3 DNA sequence: TGTGCCAGCAGCCCCCGGGCGCACCACGAGCAGTACTTC. Translating it yields CASSPRAHHEQYF.

In this sample, this clonotype turned up a few times. The V call is TRBV6-6, the J call TRBJ1-4; 10 bases line up with TRBD1. The CDR3 consists of 15 residues. V lost 0 bases, J lost 7 bases, and 2 bases stayed unmatched. The V gene's germline CDR1 is MNHNY and CDR2 SVGAGI (reference sequence). For the CDR3, the DNA is TGTGCCAGCAGTTACTCGACAGGGGGCGTTGAAAAACTGTTTTTT. Its protein product is CASSYSTGGVEKLFF.

This clonotype was detected ten times or more. The rearrangement links TRBV5-5 to TRBJ1-2; D unresolved. The CDR3 extends over 15 amino acids. The germline V gene encodes CDR1 SGHKS and CDR2 YYEKEE (reference sequence). V was cut by 0 bases and J by 0 bases, with 9 bases left in between. This CDR3 is CASSLGTPANYGYTF. The CDR3 coding sequence is TGTGCCAGCAGCTTGGGGACGCCGGCTAACTATGGCTACACCTTC.

V is TRBV30 and J is TRBJ2-5; 15 nucleotides agree with TRBD2. Germline V gene lookup returns CDR1 GTSNPN and CDR2 SVGIG (reference sequence). V shed 2 bases and J 4 bases; nucleotides not matched to a gene: 2. This CDR3 region has 15 residues. As DNA, the CDR3 is TGTGCCTGGAGTTTGGGACTAGCGGGGGGAGAGACCCAGTACTTC. Translating gives CAWSLGLAGGETQYF.

This clonotype was detected only a few times. V usage is TRBV5-5 and J usage is TRBJ1-3; TRBD1 is a possible D gene (5 bases). The length of the CDR3 is 15 residues. Germline V gene sequence: CDR1 SGHKS, CDR2 YYEKEE (reference sequence). V lost 4 bases and J lost 4, with 15 bases in between. CDR3: CASSGGDPNGNTIYF. CDR3 DNA sequence: TGTGCCAGCAGCGGCGGGGACCCCAACGGAAACACCATATATTTT. Variable domain in full (rest from reference TRBV5-5 and TRBJ1-3): DAGVTQSPTHLIKTRGQQVTLRCSPISGHKSVSWYQQVLGQGPQFIFQYYEKEERGRGNFPDRFSARQFPNYSSELNVNALLLGDSALYLCASSGGDPNGNTIYFGEGSWLTVV.

This clonotype was seen only a few times. The genes are TRBV7-8 and TRBJ2-2, with D uncertain. The CDR3 covers 14 residues. Germline CDR1 reads SGHVS; CDR2 reads FQNEAQ. V was trimmed by 3 bases and J by 4 bases, leaving 9 bases between them. The CDR3 DNA sequence: TGTGCCAGCAGCTTGATTAGTTCCACCGGGGAGCTGTTTTTT. Its protein product is CASSLISSTGELFF.

Regarding this clonotype: This may arise from a read error, as a much more abundant clone is one base away. The V call is TRBV9, the J call TRBJ2-5; the match to TRBD2 covers 10 bases. TRBJ2-1 matches the DNA end more closely, so the J call is doubtful. The CDR3 sequence is 17 residues long. CDR1 is SGDLS and CDR2 is YYNGEE in the germline V gene. In DNA, the CDR3 is TGTGCCAGCAGCGTAGCTCTAGCGGGGGCCGCACAAGAGACCCAGTTCTTC. Translating gives CASSVALAGAAQETQFF.

As to this clonotype: Just one base apart from a much larger clone, this may be a read error. The rearrangement joins TRBV29-1 to TRBJ2-1, with 10 nucleotides matching TRBD2. CDR1 and CDR2 (germline): SQVTM, ANQGSEA. This CDR3 has 12 residues. The CDR3 DNA reads TGCAGCGTTAGCGGGGGGGTACAGGAGCGGTTCTTC. Translating it yields CSVSGGVQERFF.

This clonotype came up many times. The V and J genes are TRBV7-9 and TRBJ2-3; TRBD1 matches 7 bases. Germline lookup yields CDR1 SEHNR and CDR2 FQNEAQ (reference sequence). V was pared by 4 bases and J by 0 bases, with 4 bases of the junction left unmatched. CDR3 length: 15 residues. The CDR3 DNA is TGTGCCAGCAGCTGGGACAGCCCCAGCACAGATACGCAGTATTTT. Translating gives CASSWDSPSTDTQYF.

This clonotype was found many times. The V gene is TRBV9, the J gene TRBJ2-7; 9 positions agree with TRBD1. Germline V lookup: CDR1 SGDLS, CDR2 YYNGEE. Trimming cost V 4 bases and J 5 bases; bases outside gene matches: 10. The CDR3 contains 15 residues. CDR3 DNA sequence: TGTGCCAGCAGCTTCAGGGGGGACAGGGAAGACGAGCAGTACTTC. This encodes CASSFRGDREDEQYF.

The gene calls are TRBV19 and TRBJ2-6; D might be TRBD2 (6 bases). This CDR3 contains 16 residues. Germline V gene data show CDR1 as LNHDA and CDR2 as SQIVND (reference sequence). Trimming took off 0 bases at V and 4 bases at J, with 10 bases between the two ends. CDR3 amino acids: CASSIEGRSGANVLTF. DNA for the CDR3: TGTGCCAGTAGTATAGAGGGGAGGTCAGGGGCCAACGTCCTGACTTTC.

V is TRBV12-3 or TRBV12-4 and J is TRBJ2-1; D is unresolved. The CDR3 sequence is 15 residues long. The V and J ends lost 6 bases and 2 bases respectively, with 14 bases between them. CDR3 loop: CASRTLRLAYNEQFF. The CDR3 DNA reads as TGTGCCAGCAGGACCTTGAGGCTTGCCTACAATGAGCAGTTCTTC.

This clonotype was seen only a few times. The chain combines TRBV18 with TRBJ1-1; tentatively, D is TRBD1 (6 bases). CDR3 length: 15 residues. V lost 3 bases and J 5 bases, leaving 16 bases between the germline ends. In germline, CDR1 is KGHSH, CDR2 LQKENI. The CDR3 protein is CASSPRGAGITEAFF. In DNA, the CDR3 is TGTGCCAGCTCACCCAGGGGCGCGGGTATAACTGAAGCTTTCTTT.

This clonotype was recorded at least ten times. The V gene is TRBV5-1, the J gene TRBJ1-2; 9 positions match TRBD1. This CDR3 region has 15 residues. V lost 0 bases and J lost 7; bases outside the gene matches: 7. Germline V lookup: CDR1 SGHRS, CDR2 YFSETQ. The CDR3 spells CASSLDGQGMGGYTF. The DNA for the CDR3 is TGCGCCAGCAGCTTGGACGGACAGGGGATGGGTGGCTACACCTTC.

The rearrangement links TRBV28 to TRBJ2-7; possibly TRBD2 for D (6 bases). Trimming took off 3 bases at V and 0 bases at J, with 21 bases between the two ends. The CDR3 covers 18 residues. Germline loops: CDR1 MDHEN, CDR2 SYDVKM. CDR3 sequence reads: CASSLEGQGTHSSYEQYF. CDR3 bases: TGTGCCAGCAGTTTGGAGGGGCAGGGAACTCACAGCTCCTACGAGCAGTACTTC.

With respect to this clonotype: Possible read error: a much larger clone is one base away. The rearrangement uses TRBV11-2 and TRBJ1-5; possible D gene TRBD1, 6 bases. Germline V gives CDR1 SGHAT, CDR2 FQNNGV. The CDR3 consists of 15 residues. CDR3 bases: TGTGTCAGCAGCTTAGGGGGTGGCTCGGAGCAGCCCCAGCATTTT. Translated, it gives CVSSLGGGSEQPQHF.

The chain joins TRBV29-1 to TRBJ1-2; D gene ambiguous. Germline loops: CDR1 SQVTM, CDR2 ANQGSEA. V dropped 6 bases and J dropped 0 bases, with 14 bases sitting between them. The length of the CDR3 is 14 residues. CDR3 protein: CSVQSPGTNYGYTF. In DNA, the CDR3 is TGCAGCGTCCAAAGTCCAGGAACTAACTATGGCTACACCTTC.

This clonotype was recorded a few times. A clone one base away is much larger, so this may be a read error. This sequence joins TRBV7-9 and TRBJ2-1; perhaps TRBD1 as D (6 bases). Looked up from germline, CDR1 is SEHNR and CDR2 is FQNEAQ (reference sequence). V shed 3 bases and J shed 10 bases, with 16 bases lying between them. This CDR3 has 14 residues. CDR3 bases: TGTGCCAGCAGCTTGGTGGACAGATCCTACGAGCAGTTCTTC. It yields the protein CASSLVDRSYEQFF.

This clonotype was seen many times. The chain joins TRBV12-3 or TRBV12-4 to TRBJ2-4; TRBD2 agrees at 7 bases. This CDR3 spans 14 amino acids. V was pared by 6 bases and J by 1 base, with 3 bases of the junction left unmatched. CDR3 loop: CASSLGGAKNIQYF. CDR3 sequence (DNA): TGTGCCAGCAGCTTGGGAGGGGCCAAAAACATTCAGTACTTC.